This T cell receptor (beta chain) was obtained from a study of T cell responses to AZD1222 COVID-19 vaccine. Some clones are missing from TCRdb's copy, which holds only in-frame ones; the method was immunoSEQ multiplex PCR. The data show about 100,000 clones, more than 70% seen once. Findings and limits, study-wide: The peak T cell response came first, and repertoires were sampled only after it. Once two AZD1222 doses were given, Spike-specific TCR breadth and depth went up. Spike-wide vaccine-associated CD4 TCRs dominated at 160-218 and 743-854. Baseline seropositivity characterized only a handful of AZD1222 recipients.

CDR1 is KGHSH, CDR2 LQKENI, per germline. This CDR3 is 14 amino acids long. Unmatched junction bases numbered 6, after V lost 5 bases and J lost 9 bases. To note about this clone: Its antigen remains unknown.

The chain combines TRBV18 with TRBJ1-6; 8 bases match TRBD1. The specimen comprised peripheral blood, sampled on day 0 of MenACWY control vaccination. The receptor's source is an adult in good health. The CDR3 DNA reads TGTGCCAGCTCATCGGACAGGGTCGGTTCACCCCTCCACTTT. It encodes CASSSDRVGSPLHF.